Shown below are 32 T cell receptor beta chains from a single sample sequenced in a study of identical twins. TCRdb passed the 5' RACE reads through MiXCR, listing each CDR3 protein once. This sample has roughly 1,500,000 distinct CDR3 sequences, with roughly a third found just once. Material for sequencing was cord blood. These receptors all stem from a newborn girl in good health.

About this clonotype: The junction departs from germline at one end; a sequencing error may be responsible. The chain couples TRBV11-2 to TRBJ2-1; 8 bases map to TRBD1. TRBJ2-7 explains the end of the DNA better; the J call may be wrong. The CDR3 has 14 residues. Germline CDR1 is SGHAT and CDR2 is FQNNGV. CDR3 amino acids: CASSLSAGGYGQYF. The CDR3 coding sequence is TGTGCCAGCAGCTTATCCGCAGGGGGCTACGGGCAGTACTTC.

This clonotype was found a few times. The chain combines TRBV14 with TRBJ2-5; TRBD2 matches 7 bases. J was trimmed by 11 bases and V by 2 bases; bases with no gene match: 8. This CDR3 contains 13 residues. Germline loops: CDR1 SGHDN, CDR2 FVKESK. Here the CDR3 DNA reads TGTGCCAGCAGCCAATCCGGAGTGGGAGGGCAGTACTTC. This codes for CASSQSGVGGQYF.

CDR3 sequence (DNA): TGTGCCACCAAGGTGAAAAAACTGTTTTTT. Its protein product is CATKVKKLFF. This chain uses TRBV24-1 with TRBJ1-4; D is uncertain. Germline CDR1 is KGHDR and CDR2 is SFDVKD. Trimming removed 8 bases from V and 9 bases from J, with 6 bases in between. The length of the CDR3 is 10 residues.

This clonotype was detected only a few times. This rearrangement joins TRBV28 to TRBJ2-1; the match to TRBD2 covers 10 bases. There are 16 residues in the CDR3. V gave up 4 bases and J gave up 5 bases; unmatched junction bases: 8. The germline CDR1 and CDR2 sequences are MDHEN and SYDVKM. This chain's CDR3 is CASSSRAGGPNNEQFF. CDR3 sequence (DNA): TGTGCCAGCAGTTCACGAGCGGGAGGGCCCAACAATGAGCAGTTCTTC. The variable domain in full, completed from reference TRBV28 and TRBJ2-1, reads DVKVTQSSRYLVKRTGEKVFLECVQDMDHENMFWYRQDPGLGLRLIYFSYDVKMKEKGDIPEGYSVSREKKERFSLILESASTNQTSMYLCASSSRAGGPNNEQFFGPGTRLTVL.

This clonotype was seen many times. V gene TRBV5-1 combines with J gene TRBJ1-2, with D unclear. The CDR3 spans 14 residues. Germline loops: CDR1 SGHRS, CDR2 YFSETQ. The V and J ends lost 2 bases and 6 bases respectively, with 14 bases between them. The CDR3, as DNA: TGCGCCAGCAGCTTTGGGTTCAGGTCCAATGGCTACACCTTC. This encodes CASSFGFRSNGYTF.

The CDR3 nucleotides read TGTGCCAGCACCCTTGGACAGGTGAACACTGAAGCTTTCTTT. Its translation: CASTLGQVNTEAFF. The chain carries TRBV28 and TRBJ1-1; 7 nucleotides agree with TRBD1. Germline CDR1 reads MDHEN; CDR2 reads SYDVKM. The CDR3 is 14 residues long. V was clipped by 7 bases and J by 0 bases; unmatched bases: 5.

The chain has TRBV12-3 or TRBV12-4 and TRBJ2-5; TRBD2 aligns across 9 bases. The CDR3 extends over 15 amino acids. With 6 bases clipped from V and 11 bases from J, the junction kept 16 bases outside the gene matches. CDR3: CASSKRLAGNGEQYF. The DNA for the CDR3 is TGTGCCAGCAGCAAACGGCTAGCGGGAAATGGTGAGCAGTACTTC.

The genes are TRBV3-1 and TRBJ2-7; 7 bases map to TRBD1. CDR3 length equals 15 residues. Germline-derived CDR1 and CDR2 are LGHDT and YNNKEL (reference sequence). V trimming: 4 bases; J trimming: 0 bases; junction bases outside the gene matches: 6. The CDR3 reads CASSPGTVGSYEQYF. CDR3 nucleotide sequence: TGTGCCAGCAGCCCCGGGACAGTCGGCTCCTACGAGCAGTACTTC.

This sequence joins TRBV30 and TRBJ2-1; perhaps TRBD2 as D (6 bases). Germline CDR1 GTSNPN, CDR2 SVGIG (reference sequence). This CDR3 is built from 12 residues. Trimming pared 5 bases from V and 9 bases from J, leaving 14 bases between. The CDR3 bases are TGTGCCTGGGCGGGGCTACGAGGTGAGCAGTTCTTC. Translated, it gives CAWAGLRGEQFF.

The chain is built from TRBV28 and TRBJ2-2, with D perhaps matching TRBD1 (6 bases). In germline, CDR1 is MDHEN, CDR2 SYDVKM. V lost 5 bases to trimming and J lost 7 bases, with 20 bases between them. The CDR3 extends over 16 amino acids. The CDR3 loop reads CASSPGVRSARGELFF. In nucleotides, the CDR3 is TGTGCCAGCAGTCCAGGGGTTCGATCGGCTCGCGGGGAGCTGTTTTTT.

The chain carries TRBV10-3 and TRBJ2-4, with D possibly TRBD2 on 6 matching bases. Trimming shortened V by 11 bases and J by 5 bases, and 10 bases separated the two germline ends. The CDR3 has 11 amino acids. Per the germline V gene, CDR1 is ENHRY and CDR2 is SYGVKD. The CDR3 reads CASGLENIQYF. As DNA, the CDR3 is TGTGCCTCGGGACTCGAAAACATTCAGTACTTC.

The V and J genes are TRBV24-1 and TRBJ2-1; 11 nucleotides match TRBD2. V lost 3 bases to trimming and J lost 7 bases; unmatched junction nucleotides: 7. Germline assignment: CDR1 KGHDR and CDR2 SFDVKD. This CDR3 has 16 amino acids. The CDR3 loop reads CATSDITSGSKNEQFF. The CDR3 DNA is TGTGCCACCAGTGATATAACTAGCGGGAGTAAGAATGAGCAGTTCTTC.

The gene calls are TRBV5-1 and TRBJ2-5; perhaps TRBD2 as D (6 bases). Trimming left V 0 bases short and J 4 bases short, with 13 bases between. CDR1 SGHRS and CDR2 YFSETQ come from the germline V gene. The CDR3 consists of 15 residues. CDR3 sequence reads: CASSLGQGGGETQYF. The CDR3 DNA sequence: TGCGCCAGCAGCTTGGGTCAGGGAGGTGGAGAGACCCAGTACTTC.

The V call is TRBV4-2, the J call TRBJ2-5; TRBD1 matches at 7 bases. V shed 1 base and J 1 base; nucleotides not matched to a gene: 6. The CDR3 totals 16 residues. Germline lookup yields CDR1 LGHNA and CDR2 YNFKEQ. Here the CDR3 reads CASSQAGTDIQETQYF. CDR3 bases: TGTGCCAGCAGCCAAGCGGGGACAGATATCCAAGAGACCCAGTACTTC.

The CDR3 protein is CASSSRTISPEAFF. Written as DNA, the CDR3 is TGTGCCAGCAGCTCTAGGACAATTTCACCTGAAGCTTTCTTT. The V call is TRBV13, the J call TRBJ1-1, with D possibly matching TRBD1 (5 bases). The CDR3 sequence is 14 residues long. V was pared by 4 bases and J by 6 bases, with 15 bases between. CDR1 and CDR2 from the germline V gene are PRHDT and FYEKMQ (reference sequence).

The V gene is TRBV28, the J gene TRBJ2-7, with D tentatively TRBD2 (6 bases). The DNA end lines up better with TRBJ2-5; the J call may be wrong. CDR1 MDHEN and CDR2 SYDVKM come from the germline V gene. The CDR3 consists of 13 residues. The CDR3 is CASSPGGAETQYF. The CDR3 coding sequence is TGTGCCAGCAGCCCCGGCGGGGCAGAGACCCAGTACTTC.

About this clonotype itself: A much larger clone lies a single base off, so this may be a read error. The chain has TRBV27 and TRBJ2-3; D unclear. Germline assignment: CDR1 MNHEY and CDR2 SMNVEV (reference sequence). This CDR3 spans 14 amino acids. As DNA, the CDR3 is TGTGCCAGCAGTCCGCCGTCCCGCGCAGATACGCAGTGTTTT. Protein sequence: CASSPPSRADTQCF.

This clonotype was detected only a few times. The V gene is TRBV2, the J gene TRBJ2-7; either TRBD1 or TRBD2 may supply D (6 bases each). Germline V gene lookup returns CDR1 SNHLY and CDR2 FYNNEI. The CDR3 sequence is 15 residues long. V was clipped by 5 bases and J by 2 bases, with 16 bases between them. DNA for the CDR3: TGTGCCAGCAGTCAAAAACAGGGAGGCCCCTACGAGCAGTACTTC. It is translated as CASSQKQGGPYEQYF.

This rearrangement joins TRBV2 to TRBJ2-1; D is perhaps TRBD1 or TRBD2 (5 bases each). Germline-derived CDR1 and CDR2 are SNHLY and FYNNEI. This CDR3 has 20 amino acids. Trimming pared 4 bases from V and 0 bases from J, leaving 25 bases between. The CDR3 here is CASSGSMGLAPPLSYNEQFF. CDR3 nucleotides: TGTGCCAGCAGTGGCTCGATGGGGCTAGCCCCTCCCCTCTCCTACAATGAGCAGTTCTTC.

This clonotype appeared a few times. This chain uses TRBV10-2 with TRBJ2-1; 7 bases line up with TRBD2. Germline loops: CDR1 WSHSY, CDR2 SAAADI. V lost 7 bases to trimming and J lost 3 bases; unmatched junction nucleotides: 9. The CDR3 totals 15 residues. The CDR3 loop is CASNTRRELYNEQFF. CDR3 DNA: TGCGCCAGCAATACTAGGCGGGAGCTCTACAATGAGCAGTTCTTC.

This clonotype was seen more than once but under ten times. The J gene is TRBJ2-1, the V gene TRBV5-1, with D possibly matching TRBD2 (5 bases). Looked up from germline, CDR1 is SGHRS and CDR2 is YFSETQ. Between the trimmed V and J ends, which lost 2 bases and 2 bases, there was a span of 11 bases. The CDR3 loop spans 15 amino acids. CDR3 in amino acids: CASSLFAGAYNEQFF. The DNA for the CDR3 is TGCGCCAGCAGCTTATTTGCGGGCGCCTACAATGAGCAGTTCTTC.

This rearrangement joins TRBV27 to TRBJ1-4, with D perhaps TRBD1 (6 bases). Germline lookup yields CDR1 MNHEY and CDR2 SMNVEV (reference sequence). The V gene lost 4 bases and the J gene lost 3 bases, with 15 bases spanning the gap. This CDR3 comprises 16 residues. The CDR3 loop is CASSSLDRKANEKLFF. The CDR3 region has the DNA TGTGCCAGCAGTTCGCTCGACAGGAAGGCTAATGAAAAACTGTTTTTT.

The chain joins TRBV20-1 to TRBJ1-5; perhaps TRBD1 as D (5 bases). CDR1 is DFQATT and CDR2 is SNEGSKA in the germline V gene (reference sequence). The CDR3 is made up of 14 amino acids. Between the trimmed V and J ends, which lost 4 bases and 5 bases, there was a span of 15 bases. CDR3 residues: CSATPGARDQPQHF. In DNA, the CDR3 is TGCAGTGCTACCCCTGGCGCCAGGGATCAGCCCCAGCATTTT.

The chain joins TRBV24-1 to TRBJ1-5; possible D gene TRBD1, 6 bases. Trimming stripped 3 bases from V and 7 bases from J, with 6 bases between. The V gene's germline CDR1 is KGHDR and CDR2 SFDVKD. The CDR3 contains 12 residues. CDR3 sequence: CATSDQGQPQHF. The CDR3 DNA is TGTGCCACCAGTGATCAGGGGCAGCCCCAGCATTTT.

The genes are TRBV6-5 and TRBJ2-5; TRBD2 matches at 7 bases. This CDR3 spans 15 amino acids. Trimming cost V 0 bases and J 5 bases; bases outside gene matches: 6. Germline lookup yields CDR1 MNHEY and CDR2 SVGAGI. DNA for the CDR3: TGTGCCAGCAGTTACTCGAGGCTAGCGGTGGAGACCCAGTACTTC. It yields the protein CASSYSRLAVETQYF.

This clonotype was seen a single time. The rearrangement links TRBV28 to TRBJ2-3; possibly TRBD1 for D (6 bases). The CDR3 is made up of 15 amino acids. Germline values: CDR1 MDHEN, CDR2 SYDVKM. Deletions cut 5 bases from V and 0 bases from J, with 12 bases between. CDR3 sequence: CASSNGQPSTDTQYF. Written as DNA, the CDR3 is TGTGCCAGCAGTAACGGACAGCCTAGCACAGATACGCAGTATTTT.

The CDR3 loop is CASSRQNRFEKLFF. CDR3 coding DNA: TGTGCCAGCAGCCGCCAGAACAGGTTTGAAAAACTGTTTTTT. The chain has TRBV14 and TRBJ1-4; the D gene is possibly TRBD1 (5 bases). CDR1 and CDR2 (germline): SGHDN, FVKESK. V gave up 4 bases and J gave up 7 bases, with 13 bases separating them. The CDR3 totals 14 residues.

CDR3 protein: CASSVEVGNEQFF. Written as DNA, the CDR3 is TGTGCCAGCAGCGTAGAAGTGGGCAATGAGCAGTTCTTC. The J gene is TRBJ2-1, the V gene TRBV9, with D unclear. This CDR3 spans 13 amino acids. Looked up from germline, CDR1 is SGDLS and CDR2 is YYNGEE. V shed 0 bases and J shed 6 bases, with 7 bases lying between them.

The rearrangement uses TRBV24-1 and TRBJ2-3; 7 nucleotides match TRBD2. This CDR3 spans 13 amino acids. Germline V gives CDR1 KGHDR, CDR2 SFDVKD. V dropped 7 bases and J dropped 6; count of bases not matched to a gene: 6. The CDR3 nucleotides read TGTGCCACCAGAAAATGGGAGGGGGATACGCAGTATTTT. Protein product: CATRKWEGDTQYF.

In this sample, this clonotype turned up a few times. The chain employs TRBV12-3 or TRBV12-4 and TRBJ2-5, with TRBD1 as a possible D gene (6 bases). This CDR3 has 12 residues. V was trimmed by 5 bases and J by 11 bases, leaving 15 bases between them. The CDR3 protein is CASSPDRKGQYF. As DNA, the CDR3 is TGTGCCAGCAGTCCCGACAGGAAAGGGCAGTACTTC.

The chain links TRBV13 to TRBJ2-3, with D tentatively TRBD2 (5 bases). The CDR3 is 15 amino acids. Per germline, CDR1 PRHDT and CDR2 FYEKMQ (reference sequence). V lost 3 bases to trimming and J lost 0 bases, with 10 bases between them. The CDR3 spells CASSFRTASTDTQYF. The CDR3 nucleotides are TGTGCCAGCAGCTTCAGGACTGCTAGCACAGATACGCAGTATTTT. The variable domain in full, with the rest retrieved from reference TRBV13 and TRBJ2-3, is AAGVIQSPRHLIKEKRETATLKCYPIPRHDTVYWYQQGPGQDPQFLISFYEKMQSDKGSIPDRFSAQQFSDYHSELNMSSLELGDSALYFCASSFRTASTDTQYFGPGTRLTVL.

In this sample, this clonotype turned up a few times. The chain links TRBV27 to TRBJ2-1; D might be TRBD1 or TRBD2, each matching 5 bases. The germline V and J ends were trimmed by 1 base and 4 bases, with 8 bases remaining between them. Germline V lookup: CDR1 MNHEY, CDR2 SMNVEV (reference sequence). CDR3 length: 14 amino acids. The DNA of the CDR3 is TGTGCCAGCAGTTTATGGGACCAGTACAATGAGCAGTTCTTC. It encodes CASSLWDQYNEQFF.